These 20 T cell receptor beta chains originate from one sample sequenced in a study of cytomegalovirus exposure and HLA in healthy donors. With 60 Vbeta and 13 Jbeta primers, the PCR was carried out. Using immunoSEQ multiplex PCR, the repertoire was profiled, and TCRdb retains in-frame clones only, with some absent. The table records over 150,000 clones, approximately 80% of them present only once. The sequencing input was PBMCs. Receptors originate from a woman aged 40-49 years in good health and CMV-seropositive.

The V gene is TRBV20-1, the J gene TRBJ2-1; D is ambiguous. From germline, CDR1 is DFQATT and CDR2 SNEGSKA (reference sequence). V dropped 6 bases and J dropped 9 bases, with 12 bases sitting between them. This CDR3 spans 11 amino acids. The CDR3 sequence is CSAQSGLEQFF. The CDR3 nucleotides read TGCAGTGCCCAGTCTGGGCTTGAGCAGTTCTTC.

This clone was seen just once. The chain uses TRBV5-8 and TRBJ2-5; D is perhaps TRBD2 (5 bases). CDR1 SGHTS and CDR2 YDEGEE come from the germline V gene. This CDR3 region has 15 residues. Deletions cut 4 bases from V and 2 bases from J, with 15 bases between. The chain's CDR3 is CASSPRVERQETQYF. As DNA, the CDR3 is TGTGCCAGCAGCCCACGAGTGGAGCGGCAAGAGACCCAGTACTTC. The variable domain in full, with the rest retrieved from reference TRBV5-8 and TRBJ2-5, is EAGVTQSPTHLIKTRGQQATLRCSPISGHTSVYWYQQALGLGLQFLLWYDEGEERNRGNFPPRFSGRQFPNYSSELNVNALELEDSALYLCASSPRVERQETQYFGPGTRLLVL.

In DNA, the CDR3 is TGCGCCAGCAGCCCCCTACAGGGAACTAATGAAAAACTGTTTTTT. Its protein is CASSPLQGTNEKLFF. The chain couples TRBV5-1 to TRBJ1-4; the D gene is possibly TRBD1 (6 bases). CDR3 length equals 15 residues. V was cut by 4 bases and J by 1 base, with 11 bases left in between. Per germline, CDR1 SGHRS and CDR2 YFSETQ.

The chain links TRBV5-6 to TRBJ2-3; D perhaps matches TRBD2 (5 bases). V shed 4 bases and J shed 6 bases, with 15 bases lying between them. The germline V gene has CDR1 SGHDT and CDR2 YYEEEE. CDR3 size: 14 residues. Here the CDR3 reads CASSPGSAGDTQYF. In nucleotides, the CDR3 is TGTGCCAGCAGCCCGGGGTCTGCGGGCGATACGCAGTATTTT. The full variable domain, in which reference TRBV5-6 and TRBJ2-3 provide the parts outside the CDR3, is DAGVTQSPTHLIKTRGQQVTLRCSPKSGHDTVSWYQQALGQGPQFIFQYYEEEERQRGNFPDRFSGHQFPNYSSELNVNALLLGDSALYLCASSPGSAGDTQYFGPGTRLTVL.

The chain has TRBV7-3 and TRBJ2-2, with unresolved D. This CDR3 contains 16 residues. Germline V gene lookup returns CDR1 SGHTA and CDR2 FQGTGA. The V end was cut by 6 bases, the J end by 3 bases, with 17 bases between. DNA for the CDR3: TGTGCCAGCAGTCGGGTAGGAAAAAGTTACACCGGGGAGCTGTTTTTT. It specifies CASSRVGKSYTGELFF.

The genes are TRBV27 and TRBJ1-1, with 8 bases matching TRBD1. V shed 5 bases, J shed 4 bases, and the junction held 6 bases outside the gene matches. The CDR3 loop spans 14 amino acids. CDR1 and CDR2 from the germline V gene are MNHEY and SMNVEV (reference sequence). Here the CDR3 reads CASSLDRVSTEAFF. The CDR3 DNA sequence: TGTGCCAGCAGTCTGGACAGGGTGTCCACTGAAGCTTTCTTT.

The V and J genes are TRBV28 and TRBJ1-1, with 9 bases that match TRBD1. Trimming removed 6 bases from V and 5 bases from J; junction bases left unmatched: 7. The CDR3 extends over 14 amino acids. CDR1 and CDR2 (germline): MDHEN, SYDVKM. The CDR3 sequence: CASRRDRAGTEAFF. The CDR3 coding sequence is TGTGCCAGCAGGAGGGACAGGGCGGGAACTGAAGCTTTCTTT.

CDR3 sequence (DNA): TGTGCCAGCAGCTCCGGGACTAGCGGATCCTACAATGAGCAGTTCTTC. Translation: CASSSGTSGSYNEQFF. The chain joins TRBV5-4 to TRBJ2-1, with TRBD2 matching 11 bases. Germline CDR1 SGHNT, CDR2 YYREEE (reference sequence). The junction had 3 bases not matched to a gene; V was cut back by 3 bases and J by 1 base. CDR3 length: 16 residues.

This clone was recorded once. The DNA is left out, because the CDR3 cannot be placed on it with certainty; the CDR3 is given as TCRdb lists it. V gene TRBV29-1 combines with J gene TRBJ1-2; TRBD1, as called in the table, went unchecked against the DNA. Ends included, the CDR3 has 11 residues. CDR1 and CDR2 from the germline V gene are SQVTM and ANQGSEA. The CDR3 is CSVGKGTYFFF.

The chain employs TRBV6-1 and TRBJ1-1, with D possibly TRBD1 on 6 matching bases. Germline V gives CDR1 MNHNS, CDR2 SASEGT. CDR3 size: 14 residues. Trimming pared 4 bases from V and 7 bases from J, leaving 16 bases between. The CDR3 region is CASSANRALGEAFF. In DNA, the CDR3 is TGTGCCAGCAGTGCTAACAGGGCGTTGGGTGAAGCTTTCTTT.

This clone was seen a single time. The V and J genes are TRBV13 and TRBJ1-6; 9 nucleotides match TRBD1. This CDR3 contains 16 residues. The germline V gene has CDR1 PRHDT and CDR2 FYEKMQ (reference sequence). The J segment lost 5 bases and the V segment lost 5 bases, leaving 7 bases of the junction unmatched. CDR3 sequence (DNA): TGTGCCAGCAGCACACAGGGGGCGCGAGATAATTCACCCCTCCACTTT. It yields the protein CASSTQGARDNSPLHF.

The chain combines TRBV16 with TRBJ2-5, with D possibly TRBD1 on 7 matching bases. The J call is in doubt because the DNA end fits TRBJ2-7 better. The length of the CDR3 is 16 residues. Germline V gives CDR1 KGHSY, CDR2 FQNENV. In nucleotides, the CDR3 is TGTGCCAGCAGCCACCAGGGGGACTTCCGTGAGTACGAGCAGTACTTC. It translates to CASSHQGDFREYEQYF.

This clone was observed a few times. The chain joins TRBV10-1 to TRBJ1-1; D may be TRBD1 (5 bases). The CDR3 spans 14 residues. The germline V gene has CDR1 WNHNN and CDR2 SYGVQD (reference sequence). Trimming pared 6 bases from V and 1 base from J, leaving 12 bases between. The CDR3 here is CASRPGTGNTEAFF. For the CDR3, the DNA is TGCGCCAGCAGACCCGGGACTGGGAACACTGAAGCTTTCTTT.

This clone was detected once. The chain uses TRBV6-5 and TRBJ1-5; no clear D. V was cut by 5 bases and J by 5 bases, with 10 bases left in between. Germline values: CDR1 MNHEY, CDR2 SVGAGI. The CDR3 has 13 amino acids. The CDR3 spells CASSPNRYQPQHF. CDR3 nucleotides: TGTGCCAGCAGTCCAAATAGATATCAGCCCCAGCATTTT.

This clone was seen a few times. The chain combines TRBV18 with TRBJ2-7; D might be TRBD1 (5 bases). CDR1 and CDR2 from the germline V gene are KGHSH and LQKENI. V was clipped by 4 bases and J by 3 bases, with 13 bases between them. The CDR3 has 14 residues. The CDR3 here is CASSRRQTLYEQYF. The CDR3 coding sequence is TGTGCCAGCTCACGTCGACAGACCCTCTACGAGCAGTACTTC.

The chain carries TRBV7-9 and TRBJ1-2; D is undetermined. Trimming pared 5 bases from V and 3 bases from J, leaving 7 bases between. This CDR3 has 12 residues. Germline V gene sequence: CDR1 SEHNR, CDR2 FQNEAQ (reference sequence). CDR3 in amino acids: CASSEGDYGYTF. DNA for the CDR3: TGTGCCAGCAGCGAGGGAGACTATGGCTACACCTTC.

The chain employs TRBV5-1 and TRBJ1-1; 9 bases agree with TRBD1. In germline, CDR1 is SGHRS, CDR2 YFSETQ. The CDR3 is made up of 13 amino acids. After removal of 5 bases from V and 8 bases from J, the junction contained 7 bases not matched to a gene. The CDR3 loop is CASSSGTGWEAFF. Here the CDR3 DNA reads TGCGCCAGCAGTTCGGGGACAGGGTGGGAAGCTTTCTTT.

The chain recombines TRBV6-1 with TRBJ2-4, with 9 bases that match TRBD2. CDR1 is MNHNS, CDR2 SASEGT, per germline. CDR3 length: 18 amino acids. V lost 2 bases, J lost 0 bases, and 8 bases stayed unmatched. DNA for the CDR3: TGTGCCAGCAGTGAATTCCTAGCGGGATGGCTAGCCAAAAACATTCAGTACTTC. Residues: CASSEFLAGWLAKNIQYF.

Only one count was recorded for this clone. The chain combines TRBV4-2 with TRBJ1-2; unclear D gene. Germline CDR1 is LGHNA and CDR2 is YNFKEQ. Trimming stripped 0 bases from V and 4 bases from J, with 6 bases between. The CDR3 has 13 residues. CDR3 protein: CASSQDRGYGYTF. The CDR3 DNA sequence: TGTGCCAGCAGCCAAGATCGGGGCTATGGCTACACCTTC.

This clone has just a few counts. The CDR3 region is CASSFNNSPLHF. The CDR3 nucleotides are TGTGCCAGCAGCTTTAATAATTCACCCCTCCACTTT. The genes are TRBV7-9 and TRBJ1-6; no clear D gene. The CDR3 spans 12 residues. Germline V gene lookup returns CDR1 SEHNR and CDR2 FQNEAQ (reference sequence). V lost 3 bases to trimming and J lost 5 bases, with 2 bases between them.